Below are 13 T cell receptor beta chains sequenced from a single sample in a study of vaccination effects on CD4 cells after COVID-19. The antigens these receptors bind are not known. Having been cultured for around nine days, the cells underwent CD4+ T cell isolation. It was two doses of either the BNT162b2 or mRNA-1273 vaccine that participants received. Repertoires were generated with immunoSEQ multiplex PCR, while TCRdb's copy carries only in-frame clones and drops some. The table includes 42,000 or so clones, about three quarters detected once. The input for sequencing was CD4+ T cells from PBMCs cultured without peptide, taken after COVID-19 vaccination. These receptors were taken from a human donor who received a COVID-19 vaccine.

The chain is built from TRBV5-4 and TRBJ1-1; D is possibly TRBD1 (5 bases). Germline V gene sequence: CDR1 SGHNT, CDR2 YYREEE (reference sequence). This CDR3 comprises 15 residues. The V and J ends lost 0 bases and 3 bases respectively, with 12 bases between them. The CDR3 bases are TGTGCCAGCAGCTTGGGTAGCGTCAGGGACACTGAAGCTTTCTTT. This gives the protein CASSLGSVRDTEAFF. Supplemented by reference TRBV5-4 and TRBJ1-1, the full variable domain reads ETGVTQSPTHLIKTRGQQVTLRCSSQSGHNTVSWYQQALGQGPQFIFQYYREEENGRGNFPPRFSGLQFPNYSSELNVNALELDDSALYLCASSLGSVRDTEAFFGQGTRLTVV.

This clone was seen a few times. The chain links TRBV30 to TRBJ1-2, with D perhaps matching TRBD1 (5 bases). V was shortened by 1 base and J by 4 bases, with 10 bases between the two germline ends. Germline lookup yields CDR1 GTSNPN and CDR2 SVGIG (reference sequence). The CDR3 extends over 13 amino acids. CDR3 DNA: TGTGCCTGGAGTGGGGGGGGAGGCTATGGCTACACCTTC. It yields the protein CAWSGGGGYGYTF.

This clone showed up just a few times. This chain joins TRBV4-2 and TRBJ2-3; TRBD2 matches at 9 bases. CDR1 and CDR2 from the germline V gene are LGHNA and YNFKEQ. Trimming at V came to 0 bases and at J to 4 bases, leaving 5 bases not matched to a gene. This CDR3 is built from 16 residues. The CDR3: CASSQEAGGGADTQYF. Written as DNA, the CDR3 is TGTGCCAGCAGCCAAGAAGCTGGCGGGGGGGCAGATACGCAGTATTTT.

This chain connects TRBV15 to TRBJ2-7; 9 nucleotides match TRBD1. After removal of 0 bases from V and 3 bases from J, the junction contained 6 bases not matched to a gene. Germline CDR1 LNHNV, CDR2 YYDKDF (reference sequence). This CDR3 has 16 residues. In DNA, the CDR3 is TGTGCCACCAGCAGAGATCTGGACAGGGGTATCTACGAGCAGTACTTC. It codes for CATSRDLDRGIYEQYF.

CDR3 in DNA: TGTGCCAGCAGCCCCGGCCAACGCTATGGCTACACCTTC. This codes for CASSPGQRYGYTF. V usage is TRBV7-9 and J usage is TRBJ1-2; no firm D call. Germline CDR1 and CDR2: SEHNR and FQNEAQ (reference sequence). This CDR3 contains 13 residues. Trimming took off 5 bases at V and 4 bases at J, with 11 bases between the two ends.

This clone came up a few times. The V gene is TRBV23-1, the J gene TRBJ2-2; the D gene is possibly TRBD1 (5 bases). TRBV23-1 falls under the ORF class, with uncertain function. The CDR3 contains 16 residues. V was shortened by 0 bases and J by 4 bases, with 12 bases between the two germline ends. The CDR3 loop is CASSQSRGQVTGELFF. The CDR3 region has the DNA TGCGCCAGCAGTCAATCTAGGGGCCAAGTCACCGGGGAGCTGTTTTTT.

The DNA for the CDR3 is TGTGCCAGCAGCCCCCCCGGGACAGGCATATCCTACGAGCAGTACTTC. Translated: CASSPPGTGISYEQYF. This sequence joins TRBV4-2 and TRBJ2-7; TRBD1 matches 8 bases. After removal of 4 bases from V and 1 base from J, the junction contained 9 bases not matched to a gene. CDR3 length: 16 residues. CDR1 LGHNA and CDR2 YNFKEQ come from the germline V gene.

This clone was seen only a few times. The chain uses TRBV19 and TRBJ2-1; tentative D call: TRBD2 (5 bases). Trimming took 1 base from V and 14 from J, leaving 15 bases between them. CDR3 length: 13 amino acids. Germline CDR1 and CDR2: LNHDA and SQIVND (reference sequence). CDR3 nucleotide sequence: TGTGCCAGTAGTATAGTAGGCGCCTCGAGGGAGTTCTTC. This codes for CASSIVGASREFF.

CDR3 residues: CASSFRAAGNTIYF. CDR3 nucleotide sequence: TGTGCCAGCAGTTTTCGGGCAGCGGGAAACACCATATATTTT. The chain is built from TRBV27 and TRBJ1-3, with no clear D. This CDR3 region has 14 residues. Germline loops: CDR1 MNHEY, CDR2 SMNVEV (reference sequence). Trimming removed 3 bases at V and 4 bases at J, with 10 bases between.

Of note for this clone: The same CDR3 also results from other DNA sequences found in this sample. The rearrangement joins TRBV6-5 to TRBJ1-1, with D possibly being TRBD1 (5 bases). Germline-derived CDR1 and CDR2 are MNHEY and SVGAGI. The CDR3 runs 14 residues. V lost 2 bases and J 1 base, leaving 8 bases between the germline ends. CDR3 in DNA: TGTGCCAGCAGTTACGGGGGTTCGAACACTGAAGCTTTCTTT. Amino acids: CASSYGGSNTEAFF.

The chain is built from TRBV3-1 (or the pseudogene TRBV3-2) and TRBJ1-1; no firm D call. The V gene lost 2 bases and the J gene lost 1 base, with 2 bases spanning the gap. This CDR3 has 12 amino acids. Germline V gives CDR1 LGHDT, CDR2 YNNKEL (reference sequence). CDR3 sequence reads: CASSQRNTEAFF. CDR3 in DNA: TGTGCCAGCAGCCAAAGGAACACTGAAGCTTTCTTT.

This clone was seen only a few times. This chain uses TRBV11-3 with TRBJ2-2, with D maybe TRBD1 (6 bases). Between the trimmed V and J ends, which lost 2 bases and 1 base, there was a span of 11 bases. The CDR3 is made up of 16 amino acids. Germline CDR1 reads SGHNT; CDR2 reads YENEEA. The CDR3 DNA reads as TGTGCCAGCAGCTTATTTCGGGGACAGAACACCGGGGAGCTGTTTTTT. It codes for CASSLFRGQNTGELFF.

The chain uses TRBV29-1 and TRBJ1-1; the D gene is possibly TRBD1 (6 bases). Trimming removed 4 bases from V and 3 bases from J, with 15 bases in between. CDR1 is SQVTM and CDR2 is ANQGSEA in the germline V gene. The CDR3 loop spans 14 amino acids. CDR3 sequence (DNA): TGCAGCGTTGTTACGGCAGGGGTTGACACTGAAGCTTTCTTT. Protein sequence: CSVVTAGVDTEAFF. The full variable domain, with the rest looked up from reference TRBV29-1 and TRBJ1-1, is SAVISQKPSRDICQRGTSLTIQCQVDSQVTMMFWYRQQPGQSLTLIATANQGSEATYESGFVIDKFPISRPNLTFSTLTVSNMSPEDSSIYLCSVVTAGVDTEAFFGQGTRLTVV.